The 20 T cell receptor beta chains reported below all come from one sample, sequenced in a study of cytomegalovirus exposure and HLA in healthy donors. PCR employed 60 Vbeta and 13 Jbeta primers. Repertoires were generated with immunoSEQ multiplex PCR, while TCRdb's copy carries only in-frame clones and drops some. In the table there are tens of thousands of clones, 67% of which are singletons. The sequencing input was PBMCs. The receptors derive from a man in his thirties or forties in good health and CMV-seronegative.

This clone came up a few times. This chain links TRBV19 with TRBJ2-4; 7 positions agree with TRBD1. Germline V gene lookup returns CDR1 LNHDA and CDR2 SQIVND (reference sequence). After removal of 4 bases from V and 1 base from J, the junction contained 4 bases not matched to a gene. The CDR3 runs to 15 residues. The CDR3 DNA is TGTGCCAGTAGTACCCAGACAGGGGCCAAAAACATTCAGTACTTC. This gives the protein CASSTQTGAKNIQYF.

This clone came up once. The chain is built from TRBV12-5 and TRBJ2-2; TRBD2 agrees at 7 bases. With 0 bases clipped from V and 3 bases from J, the junction kept 10 bases outside the gene matches. Germline assignment: CDR1 LGHNT and CDR2 FRNRAP. The length of the CDR3 is 18 residues. CDR3 nucleotide sequence: TGTGCTAGTGGTTTGGTAGACGGCCTAGCGGAACACACCGGGGAGCTGTTTTTT. Protein product: CASGLVDGLAEHTGELFF.

The J gene is TRBJ2-7, the V gene TRBV6-5; no reliable D call. The CDR3 totals 11 residues. Trimming left V 6 bases short and J 3 bases short, with 6 bases between. The V gene's germline CDR1 is MNHEY and CDR2 SVGAGI. CDR3 in amino acids: CASRVRYEQYF. The CDR3 coding sequence is TGTGCCAGCAGGGTGCGCTACGAGCAGTACTTC.

This sequence joins TRBV4-1 and TRBJ2-7; possibly TRBD2 for D (6 bases). Germline V gives CDR1 MGHRA, CDR2 YSYEKL. Trimming cost V 1 base and J 5 bases, with 15 bases left between them. The CDR3 contains 15 residues. CDR3 residues: CASSQGGSGSHEQYF. CDR3 coding DNA: TGCGCCAGCAGCCAAGGAGGTAGCGGTTCTCACGAGCAGTACTTC.

The chain links TRBV5-6 to TRBJ1-2; possible D gene TRBD1, 5 bases. Germline CDR1 and CDR2: SGHDT and YYEEEE. The CDR3 contains 15 residues. V lost 3 bases and J 4 bases, leaving 16 bases between the germline ends. This chain's CDR3 is CASSSSVVGGYGYTF. The CDR3 region has the DNA TGTGCCAGCAGCTCCTCCGTAGTGGGGGGCTATGGCTACACCTTC.

The chain employs TRBV30 and TRBJ2-1, with 12 bases aligning to TRBD1. Germline lookup yields CDR1 GTSNPN and CDR2 SVGIG (reference sequence). J lost 15 bases, V lost 5 bases, and 20 bases had no gene match. This CDR3 region has 16 residues. In DNA form, the CDR3 reads TGTGCCTGGGCCATAAAACTGGGATTGAGGGACAGGGGGCGGTTCTTC. This translates into CAWAIKLGLRDRGRFF.

V gene TRBV27 combines with J gene TRBJ1-1; D perhaps matches TRBD1 (5 bases). The CDR3 is 15 amino acids. Between the trimmed V and J ends, which lost 2 bases and 2 bases, there was a span of 12 bases. CDR1 is MNHEY and CDR2 is SMNVEV in the germline V gene (reference sequence). DNA for the CDR3: TGTGCCAGCAGTTTAACGGGTAGGGGCAACACTGAAGCTTTCTTT. As protein: CASSLTGRGNTEAFF.

The chain couples TRBV29-1 to TRBJ1-4, with 7 bases that match TRBD1. The V gene end was trimmed by 4 bases and the J gene end by 3 bases; junction bases not matched to a gene: 8. Germline V gives CDR1 SQVTM, CDR2 ANQGSEA. The CDR3 runs to 15 residues. CDR3 in amino acids: CSVGGAGTANEKLFF. In nucleotides, the CDR3 is TGCAGCGTTGGGGGCGCGGGGACAGCTAATGAAAAACTGTTTTTT.

The V call is TRBV9, the J call TRBJ2-6, with TRBD1 as a possible D gene (6 bases). Germline lookup yields CDR1 SGDLS and CDR2 YYNGEE. The germline V and J ends were trimmed by 3 bases and 1 base, with 17 bases remaining between them. This CDR3 has 18 residues. The CDR3, as DNA: TGTGCCAGCAGCGCTAGCCAGGGGTGGCGGTCTGGGGCCAACGTCCTGACTTTC. It codes for CASSASQGWRSGANVLTF.

V usage is TRBV27 and J usage is TRBJ2-2; 11 bases align to TRBD1. Germline V CDR1 and CDR2: MNHEY, SMNVEV (reference sequence). V lost 5 bases to trimming and J lost 3 bases; unmatched junction nucleotides: 2. CDR3 length: 15 amino acids. In DNA form, the CDR3 reads TGTGCCAGCAGTCTGGACAGGGGGCACACCGGGGAGCTGTTTTTT. Protein product: CASSLDRGHTGELFF.

This clone was picked up one time. The DNA for the CDR3 is TGTGCCAGCAGCTTGTTTCGGGGGGAGACCCAGTACTTC. It translates to CASSLFRGETQYF. The chain has TRBV7-2 and TRBJ2-5, with D possibly matching TRBD2 (6 bases). Germline lookup yields CDR1 SGHTA and CDR2 FQGNSA. CDR3 length: 13 amino acids. V was trimmed by 3 bases and J by 5 bases, leaving 10 bases between them.

The chain links TRBV29-1 to TRBJ1-2; D possibly corresponds to TRBD1 (5 bases). CDR3 length: 12 amino acids. Germline CDR1 reads SQVTM; CDR2 reads ANQGSEA. With 1 base removed from V and 4 bases from J, the gap between germline ends came to 7 bases. CDR3 sequence (DNA): TGCAGCGTTGAAGGGGGACTCTATGGCTACACCTTC. Its translation: CSVEGGLYGYTF.

The gene calls are TRBV30 and TRBJ2-1, with TRBD2 matching over 9 bases. The CDR3 loop spans 16 amino acids. With V trimmed by 0 bases and J by 4 bases, 7 bases remained unmatched. Germline V gene lookup returns CDR1 GTSNPN and CDR2 SVGIG (reference sequence). The CDR3 DNA reads TGTGCCTGGAGTGTAGGGACTAGCAGAACATACAATGAGCAGTTCTTC. This gives the protein CAWSVGTSRTYNEQFF.

This clone was picked up a small number of times. The J gene is TRBJ2-1, the V gene TRBV27; 12 nucleotides agree with TRBD2. Germline values: CDR1 MNHEY, CDR2 SMNVEV (reference sequence). This CDR3 region has 14 residues. The ends lost 3 bases at V and 7 bases at J; junction bases unmatched: 1. The CDR3 region has the DNA TGTGCCAGCAGTTTCCTAGCGGGGGGGAATGAGCAGTTCTTC. Protein sequence: CASSFLAGGNEQFF.

The rearrangement uses TRBV2 and TRBJ1-1; unclear D gene. The germline gives CDR1 SNHLY, CDR2 FYNNEI. There are 13 residues in the CDR3. Deletions cut 8 bases from V and 6 bases from J, with 16 bases between. Here the CDR3 reads CASFWVVRAEAFF. Here the CDR3 DNA reads TGTGCCAGCTTTTGGGTGGTCCGGGCTGAAGCTTTCTTT.

J is TRBJ2-7 and V is TRBV7-6, with 11 bases aligning to TRBD1. V lost 5 bases, J lost 3 bases, and 9 bases stayed unmatched. This CDR3 is built from 16 residues. Germline assignment: CDR1 SGHVS and CDR2 FNYEAQ. The DNA of the CDR3 is TGTGCCAGCAGCGGGACCGGGACAGGGGGTAGCTACGAGCAGTACTTC. Protein: CASSGTGTGGSYEQYF.

The chain is built from TRBV5-1 and TRBJ1-1; possible D gene TRBD1, 6 bases. The germline V gene has CDR1 SGHRS and CDR2 YFSETQ. CDR3 length: 16 residues. Deletions cut 4 bases from V and 2 bases from J, with 18 bases between. CDR3 coding DNA: TGCGCCAGCAGCCCCCAGTTCGGCAGGGGTAACACTGAAGCTTTCTTT. Translating gives CASSPQFGRGNTEAFF.

This clone has only a few counts. This chain joins TRBV30 and TRBJ2-1, with D perhaps TRBD1 (6 bases). Germline CDR1 and CDR2: GTSNPN and SVGIG (reference sequence). V lost 0 bases and J lost 4, with 7 bases in between. The CDR3 loop spans 13 amino acids. CDR3 DNA sequence: TGTGCCTGGAGTGTACAGGGTTACAATGAGCAGTTCTTC. Translating gives CAWSVQGYNEQFF.

The genes are TRBV25-1 and TRBJ1-1; 8 bases match TRBD1. CDR3 length: 13 amino acids. In germline, CDR1 is MGHDK, CDR2 SYGVNS. The V gene end was trimmed by 6 bases and the J gene end by 10 bases; junction bases not matched to a gene: 10. The CDR3 region has the DNA TGTGCCAGCAGAGCCACAGGGGGGGTAGGAGCTTTCTTT. This codes for CASRATGGVGAFF.

This clone was picked up a small number of times. A junction boundary mismatches the germline segment, possibly from a read error. The chain combines TRBV4-3 with TRBJ1-6; TRBD1 is a possible D gene (5 bases). Per germline, CDR1 LGHNA and CDR2 YSLEER. The CDR3 extends over 15 amino acids. Written as DNA, the CDR3 is TGCGCCAGCAGCCAAGGCGTCTCCAGGGATTCAGCCCTCCACTTT. It translates to CASSQGVSRDSALHF.